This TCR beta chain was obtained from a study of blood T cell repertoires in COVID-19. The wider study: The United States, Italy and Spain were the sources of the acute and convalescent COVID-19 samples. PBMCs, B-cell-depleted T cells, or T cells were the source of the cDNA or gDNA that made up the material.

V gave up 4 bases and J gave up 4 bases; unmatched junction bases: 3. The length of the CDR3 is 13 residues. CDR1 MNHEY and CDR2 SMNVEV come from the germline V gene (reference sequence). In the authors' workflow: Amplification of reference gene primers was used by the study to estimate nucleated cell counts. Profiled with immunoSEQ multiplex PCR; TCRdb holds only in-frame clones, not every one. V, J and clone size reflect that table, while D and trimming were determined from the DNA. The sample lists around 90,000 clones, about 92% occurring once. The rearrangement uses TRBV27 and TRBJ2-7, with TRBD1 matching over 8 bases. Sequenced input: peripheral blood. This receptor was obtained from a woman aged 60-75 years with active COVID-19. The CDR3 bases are TGTGCCAGCAGTTCGGACAGGGCATACGAGCAGTACTTC. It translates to CASSSDRAYEQYF.